Detailed here is one T cell receptor beta chain. Original data processing: Amplified reference gene primers provided the basis for estimating nucleated cell counts. Assay used: immunoSEQ multiplex PCR; TCRdb lists only in-frame clones, some missing. Clone size and V and J calls were adopted from that table, with D and trimming inferred from the DNA. This table has some 230,000 clones, 75% to 90% appearing once. This sample was included in a study of blood T cell repertoires in COVID-19. About the study: Samples of COVID-19 (acute and convalescent) were obtained from the United States, Italy and Spain. T cells, B-cell-depleted T cells, or PBMCs provided the cDNA or gDNA that served as material.

Recruited during active infection, patients (from Seattle) were subsequently followed longitudinally. This clonotype was sampled from a woman older than 75 with COVID-19, enrolled during active disease. The specimen was peripheral blood.

CDR3 sequence reads: CASNYLRQGAFNQPQHF. The DNA for the CDR3 is TGTGCCAGTAATTATTTAAGACAGGGGGCTTTCAATCAGCCCCAGCATTTT. The V gene is TRBV19, the J gene TRBJ1-5, with 10 positions matching TRBD1. The CDR3 has 17 amino acids. The ends lost 7 bases at V and 3 bases at J; junction bases unmatched: 12. Germline values: CDR1 LNHDA, CDR2 SQIVND (reference sequence).